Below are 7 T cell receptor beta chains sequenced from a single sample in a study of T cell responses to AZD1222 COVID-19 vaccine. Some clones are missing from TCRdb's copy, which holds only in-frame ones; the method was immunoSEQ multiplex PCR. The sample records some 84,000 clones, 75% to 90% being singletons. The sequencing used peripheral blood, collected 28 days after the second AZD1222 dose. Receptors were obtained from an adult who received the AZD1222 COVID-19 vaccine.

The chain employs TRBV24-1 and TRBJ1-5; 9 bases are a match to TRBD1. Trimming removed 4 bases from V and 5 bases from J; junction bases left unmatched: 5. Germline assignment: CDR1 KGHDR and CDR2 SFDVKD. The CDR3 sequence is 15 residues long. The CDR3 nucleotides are TGTGCCACCAGTGACCCCACAGGGGGCGATCAGCCCCAGCATTTT. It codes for CATSDPTGGDQPQHF.

The CDR3 DNA follows: TGTGCCAGCAGCCAAGGAGGGGCCGGCTATGGCTACACCTTC. It specifies CASSQGGAGYGYTF. The chain links TRBV3-1 (or the pseudogene TRBV3-2) to TRBJ1-2; maybe TRBD1 (5 bases). Looked up from germline, CDR1 is LGHDT and CDR2 is YNNKEL (reference sequence). V lost 1 base and J 4 bases, leaving 10 bases between the germline ends. The CDR3 spans 14 residues.

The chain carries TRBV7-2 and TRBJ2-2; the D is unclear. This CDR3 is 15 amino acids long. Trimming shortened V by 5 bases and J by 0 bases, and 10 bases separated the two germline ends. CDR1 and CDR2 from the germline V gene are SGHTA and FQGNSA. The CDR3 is CASSRSFSNTGELFF. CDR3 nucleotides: TGTGCCAGCAGCCGTAGCTTCTCGAACACCGGGGAGCTGTTTTTT.

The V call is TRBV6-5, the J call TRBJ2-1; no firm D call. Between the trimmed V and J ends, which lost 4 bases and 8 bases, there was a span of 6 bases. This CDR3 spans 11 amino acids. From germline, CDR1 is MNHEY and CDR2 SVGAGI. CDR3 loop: CASSFLDEQFF. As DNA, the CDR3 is TGTGCCAGCAGTTTTCTGGATGAGCAGTTCTTC.

The CDR3 sequence is CASSVRQGFESGELFF. CDR3 DNA: TGTGCCAGCAGTGTCCGACAGGGTTTTGAATCCGGGGAGCTGTTTTTT. The genes are TRBV25-1 and TRBJ2-2, with 7 bases identical to TRBD1. The CDR3 consists of 16 residues. The ends lost 4 bases at V and 6 bases at J; junction bases unmatched: 11. Per germline, CDR1 MGHDK and CDR2 SYGVNS.

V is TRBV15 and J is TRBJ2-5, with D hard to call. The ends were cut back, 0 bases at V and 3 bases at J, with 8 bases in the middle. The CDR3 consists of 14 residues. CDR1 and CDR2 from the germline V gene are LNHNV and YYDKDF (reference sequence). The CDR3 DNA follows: TGTGCCACCAGCAGAGATCGTGGTGAAGAGACCCAGTACTTC. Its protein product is CATSRDRGEETQYF.

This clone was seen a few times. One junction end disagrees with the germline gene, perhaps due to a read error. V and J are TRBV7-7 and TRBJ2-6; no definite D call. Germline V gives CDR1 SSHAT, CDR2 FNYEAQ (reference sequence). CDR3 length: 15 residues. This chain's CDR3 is CASSPGWAGANVLTF. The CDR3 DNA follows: TGTGCTAGCAGCCCCGGGTGGGCTGGGGCCAACGTCCTGACTTTC.